This T cell receptor (beta chain) was sequenced during a study of blood T cell repertoires in COVID-19. CDR3 size: 16 residues. In germline, CDR1 is LGHDT, CDR2 YNNKEL (reference sequence). The junction had 8 bases not matched to a gene; V was cut back by 1 base and J by 2 bases. As originally analysed: Reference gene primer amplification in the assay estimated nucleated cell counts. Clones were sequenced by immunoSEQ multiplex PCR, and TCRdb holds only the in-frame ones, with some missing. The V and J calls and clone size are taken from that table; D and trimming were inferred from the DNA. In the table there are 25,000 to 30,000 clones, around 90% of which are singletons.

The chain joins TRBV3-1 (or the pseudogene TRBV3-2) to TRBJ2-7; 7 nucleotides agree with TRBD1. The clonotype was recovered from a human donor in a cohort sampled during active COVID-19. The sequenced sample was peripheral blood. CDR3 protein: CASSQGLETGTYEQYF. For the CDR3, the DNA is TGTGCCAGCAGCCAAGGGTTAGAGACAGGGACCTACGAGCAGTACTTC.